The next 25 T cell receptor beta chains were all read from a single sample in a study of blood T cells in healthy people across ages (dated by TCRdb to 2013 to 2016). Library preparation was by 5' RACE. The sequencing machine was an Illumina HiSeq 2500. A second PCR of about 6 to 12 cycles was run with a J-beta primer mix and a sample-barcoded 5' primer. The public reads were reprocessed in TCRdb via fastp at Q25 and MiXCR, keeping in-frame beta chains. Every CDR3 protein is listed once, alongside the most common genes and DNA of its rows. This sample gives around 1.7 million distinct CDR3 sequences in total; roughly 28% of them show up just once. Less than 9.5% of the sample is in the top ten clones. Sequencing used blood. These receptors were collected from a woman aged 30 to 39 in good health.

Points on this clonotype: A junction end diverges from the germline sequence, so it may reflect a read error. V is TRBV29-1 and J is TRBJ2-1; 14 bases align to TRBD2. This CDR3 is built from 14 residues. Germline V gene lookup returns CDR1 SQVTM and CDR2 ANQGSEA. In DNA, the CDR3 is TGCAGCGTTGAGAGGACTAGCGGGAGGAATGAGGAGTTCTTC. Translating gives CSVERTSGRNEEFF.

Concerning this clonotype: A much larger clone lies one base from this, so it may be a read error. The genes are TRBV10-3 and TRBJ2-1, with 10 bases fitting TRBD1. J gave up 7 bases and V 2 bases, and 8 bases lay outside the gene matches. Germline V gene lookup returns CDR1 ENHRY and CDR2 SYGVKD. This CDR3 is 16 amino acids long. Here the CDR3 DNA reads TGTGCCATCAGTGAGACTTTGACAGGGGGCTGGAATGAGCAGTTCTTC. Translation gives CAISETLTGGWNEQFF.

The rearrangement links TRBV5-6 to TRBJ2-5; no definite D call. In germline, CDR1 is SGHDT, CDR2 YYEEEE. The CDR3 consists of 15 residues. Trimming removed 0 bases from V and 4 bases from J, with 13 bases in between. As DNA, the CDR3 is TGTGCCAGCAGCTTGGTTACACGCCCTGGAGAGACCCAGTACTTC. This sequence encodes CASSLVTRPGETQYF.

This clonotype was detected many times. J is TRBJ2-4 and V is TRBV7-2; D might be TRBD2 (5 bases). Germline V gene lookup returns CDR1 SGHTA and CDR2 FQGNSA. Trimming took off 5 bases at V and 0 bases at J, with 14 bases between the two ends. The length of the CDR3 is 16 residues. The CDR3 region has the DNA TGTGCCAGCAGCCCAGGACTTGTCCTAGCCAAAAACATTCAGTACTTC. Translated, it gives CASSPGLVLAKNIQYF. Looking up the rest from reference TRBV7-2 and TRBJ2-4 gives the full variable domain: GAGVSQSPSNKVTEKGKDVELRCDPISGHTALYWYRQSLGQGLEFLIYFQGNSAPDKSGLPSDRFSAERTGGSVSTLTIQRTQQEDSAVYLCASSPGLVLAKNIQYFGAGTRLSVL.

The J gene is TRBJ2-1, the V gene TRBV20-1, with 7 bases lining up with TRBD1. Trimming took 2 bases from V and 3 from J; bases not matched to a gene: 4. The length of the CDR3 is 14 residues. Germline CDR1 and CDR2: DFQATT and SNEGSKA (reference sequence). This chain's CDR3 is CSARKTGIYNEQFF. CDR3 sequence (DNA): TGCAGTGCTAGAAAGACAGGGATCTACAATGAGCAGTTCTTC.

This clonotype was observed a handful of times. The rearrangement links TRBV5-1 to TRBJ2-6; 7 positions agree with TRBD1. With 5 bases clipped from V and 0 bases from J, the junction kept 5 bases outside the gene matches. Germline CDR1 and CDR2: SGHRS and YFSETQ. The length of the CDR3 is 16 residues. In nucleotides, the CDR3 is TGCGCCAGCAGTGGGACAGTCCTCTCTGGGGCCAACGTCCTGACTTTC. This encodes CASSGTVLSGANVLTF.

A note on this clonotype: At one end the junction does not follow the germline gene, possibly because of a read error. This chain connects TRBV28 to TRBJ1-5, with D possibly being TRBD1 (5 bases). Germline V gives CDR1 MDHEN, CDR2 SYDVKM. This CDR3 region has 13 residues. In nucleotides, the CDR3 is TGTGCCAGCTACGAGGGACCCAATCAGCCCCCGCATTTT. This gives the protein CASYEGPNQPPHF.

This clonotype was observed a handful of times. In nucleotides, the CDR3 is TGTGCCAGCAAACAGGGGGGGTCCTCCTACGAGCAGTACTTC. This gives the protein CASKQGGSSYEQYF. The chain uses TRBV13 and TRBJ2-7; D is perhaps TRBD1 (8 bases). Germline V CDR1 and CDR2: PRHDT, FYEKMQ (reference sequence). V dropped 7 bases and J dropped 0 bases, with 13 bases sitting between them. The CDR3 covers 14 residues.

V is TRBV18 and J is TRBJ1-1; D possibly corresponds to TRBD1 (5 bases). From germline, CDR1 is KGHSH and CDR2 LQKENI. This CDR3 comprises 13 residues. V was cut by 7 bases and J by 5 bases, with 14 bases left in between. This chain's CDR3 is CASLGDRGTEAFF. The CDR3 DNA reads as TGTGCCAGCTTGGGGGATCGAGGGACTGAAGCTTTCTTT.

Concerning this clonotype: The limits of the CDR3 on the DNA are not certain, so only TCRdb's listed CDR3 is given. The chain links TRBV11-3 to TRBJ2-1; the table's D call, TRBD2, was not checked against the DNA. The germline CDR1 and CDR2 sequences are SGHNT and YENEEA. The CDR3 is made up of 17 amino acids, end residues included. CDR3 protein: CASSFGAGTRTYNEQFF.

V and J are TRBV6-5 and TRBJ2-6, with D unresolved. V lost 2 bases, J lost 0 bases, and 11 bases lay in between. This CDR3 spans 17 amino acids. Per the germline V gene, CDR1 is MNHEY and CDR2 is SVGAGI. The CDR3 reads CASSYQRRSSGANVLTF. The CDR3 DNA reads as TGTGCCAGCAGTTACCAGCGACGGAGCTCTGGGGCCAACGTCCTGACTTTC.

At least ten counts were recorded for this clonotype. V usage is TRBV5-1 and J usage is TRBJ2-6; possibly TRBD1 or TRBD2 for D (5 bases each). The CDR3 has 16 residues. In germline, CDR1 is SGHRS, CDR2 YFSETQ. V was pared by 5 bases and J by 4 bases, with 16 bases between. The CDR3 sequence is CASRWDPAAGANVLTF. The CDR3 DNA reads as TGCGCCAGCAGATGGGACCCGGCGGCGGGGGCCAACGTCCTGACTTTC.

This clonotype has ten or more counts. V and J are TRBV6-5 and TRBJ1-2; 7 nucleotides line up with TRBD1. CDR1 and CDR2 from the germline V gene are MNHEY and SVGAGI. Trimming cost V 2 bases and J 4 bases; bases outside gene matches: 1. This CDR3 contains 13 residues. The CDR3 nucleotides are TGTGCCAGCAGTTACGGGACAGTCTATGGCTACACCTTC. Protein sequence: CASSYGTVYGYTF.

The chain joins TRBV29-1 to TRBJ2-7; tentatively, D is TRBD1 or TRBD2 (5 bases each). CDR3 length: 13 amino acids. Germline CDR1 and CDR2: SQVTM and ANQGSEA. The V and J ends lost 3 bases and 6 bases respectively, with 15 bases between them. The DNA for the CDR3 is TGCAGCGTTGACGGATCTGGGGGTAGCGAGCAGTACTTC. This codes for CSVDGSGGSEQYF.

This clonotype has only a few counts. V is TRBV20-1 and J is TRBJ2-1; weak D call: TRBD1 (6 bases). V was trimmed by 6 bases and J by 7 bases, leaving 10 bases between them. Germline CDR1 and CDR2: DFQATT and SNEGSKA (reference sequence). The CDR3 is 11 amino acids. CDR3 amino acids: CSAPQGNEQFF. Here the CDR3 DNA reads TGCAGTGCCCCGCAGGGGAATGAGCAGTTCTTC.

This clonotype has at least ten counts. The rearrangement links TRBV6-6 to TRBJ2-7, with 7 bases lining up with TRBD2. This CDR3 is 17 amino acids long. With 1 base clipped from V and 3 bases from J, the junction kept 12 bases outside the gene matches. The germline V gene encodes CDR1 MNHNY and CDR2 SVGAGI (reference sequence). This CDR3 is CASSYFSATSSSYEQYF. CDR3 DNA: TGTGCCAGCAGTTACTTTTCGGCGACTAGCTCCAGCTACGAGCAGTACTTC.

The rearrangement uses TRBV12-3 or TRBV12-4 and TRBJ1-1; D gene ambiguous. The CDR3 covers 14 residues. The V end was cut by 5 bases, the J end by 0 bases, with 10 bases between. For the CDR3, the DNA is TGTGCCAGCAGTCAGACAAGGTTGAACACTGAAGCTTTCTTT. Translating gives CASSQTRLNTEAFF.

This rearrangement joins TRBV24-1 to TRBJ2-3, with D perhaps matching TRBD2 (5 bases). The CDR3 is 12 amino acids. Trimming left V 5 bases short and J 6 bases short, with 8 bases between. Germline V gene lookup returns CDR1 KGHDR and CDR2 SFDVKD. The CDR3 is CATSARRDTQYF. The CDR3 coding sequence is TGTGCCACCAGTGCCCGGAGGGATACGCAGTATTTT.

This clonotype was detected many times. The chain uses TRBV5-1 and TRBJ2-7, with 7 nucleotides matching TRBD2. The J segment lost 3 bases and the V segment lost 5 bases, leaving 2 bases of the junction unmatched. The CDR3 extends over 12 amino acids. Germline V gives CDR1 SGHRS, CDR2 YFSETQ. The CDR3 loop is CASRSSGYEQYF. CDR3 nucleotide sequence: TGCGCCAGCAGGTCTAGCGGCTACGAGCAGTACTTC.

This chain joins TRBV5-1 and TRBJ2-7; 9 bases agree with TRBD2. The CDR3 consists of 17 residues. V lost 0 bases to trimming and J lost 2 bases; unmatched junction nucleotides: 9. From germline, CDR1 is SGHRS and CDR2 YFSETQ. The CDR3 region has the DNA TGCGCCAGCAGCTTGGTGGGGTCTAGCGGGATGACCTACGAGCAGTACTTC. Its protein is CASSLVGSSGMTYEQYF.

The chain has TRBV10-3 and TRBJ1-1; 9 positions agree with TRBD1. The V gene end was trimmed by 4 bases and the J gene end by 4 bases; junction bases not matched to a gene: 4. Looked up from germline, CDR1 is ENHRY and CDR2 is SYGVKD. The CDR3 sequence is 14 residues long. In DNA form, the CDR3 reads TGTGCCATCAGTGGGACGGGACAGGGCACTGAAGCTTTCTTT. Amino acids: CAISGTGQGTEAFF.

As DNA, the CDR3 is TGCAGTGGTCACGGGGCTGAGCAGTTCTTC. Translation gives CSGHGAEQFF. The chain combines TRBV20-1 with TRBJ2-1; D possibly uses TRBD1 or TRBD2 (5 bases each). The germline CDR1 and CDR2 sequences are DFQATT and SNEGSKA (reference sequence). CDR3 length: 10 amino acids. V gave up 7 bases and J gave up 9 bases, with 10 bases separating them.

The chain recombines TRBV12-3 or TRBV12-4 with TRBJ1-6; TRBD1 agrees at 7 bases. V gave up 5 bases and J gave up 7 bases; unmatched junction bases: 8. The CDR3 contains 15 residues. The CDR3 loop is CASSMDRLTNSPLHF. The CDR3 DNA reads as TGTGCCAGCAGTATGGACAGGCTTACGAATTCACCCCTCCACTTT.

This clonotype was counted only a few times. The chain recombines TRBV12-3 or TRBV12-4 with TRBJ1-2; D perhaps matches TRBD1 (6 bases). Trimming stripped 7 bases from V and 4 bases from J, with 16 bases between. CDR3 length: 14 amino acids. The CDR3 loop reads CASTPGVGTYGYTF. CDR3 coding DNA: TGTGCCAGCACCCCAGGGGTGGGGACCTATGGCTACACCTTC.

On this clonotype: No conserved phenylalanine or tryptophan is present at the end of the CDR3, so a read error is the likely explanation. The chain links TRBV6-5 to TRBJ2-1; D is unclear. The V and J ends lost 0 bases and 7 bases respectively, with 16 bases between them. Germline lookup yields CDR1 MNHEY and CDR2 SVGAGI. The CDR3 length is 16 residues. The CDR3: CASSYSSFRSTNEQFC. DNA for the CDR3: TGTGCCAGCAGTTACTCGAGTTTCAGGAGTACAAATGAGCAGTTCTGC.